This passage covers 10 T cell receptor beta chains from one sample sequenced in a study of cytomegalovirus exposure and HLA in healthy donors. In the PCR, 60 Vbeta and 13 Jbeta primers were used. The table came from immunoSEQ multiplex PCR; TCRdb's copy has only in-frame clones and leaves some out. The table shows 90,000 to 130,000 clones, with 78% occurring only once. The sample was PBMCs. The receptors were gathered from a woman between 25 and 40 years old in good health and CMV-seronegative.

The CDR3 is CASSGDTLLRKQYF. The CDR3 nucleotides read TGTGCCAGCAGTGGGGACACCCTCCTACGAAAGCAGTACTTC. The chain recombines TRBV6-1 with TRBJ2-7, with D possibly being TRBD1 (6 bases). Trimming shortened V by 4 bases and J by 8 bases, and 18 bases separated the two germline ends. The CDR3 is 14 residues long. Germline V gene lookup returns CDR1 MNHNS and CDR2 SASEGT.

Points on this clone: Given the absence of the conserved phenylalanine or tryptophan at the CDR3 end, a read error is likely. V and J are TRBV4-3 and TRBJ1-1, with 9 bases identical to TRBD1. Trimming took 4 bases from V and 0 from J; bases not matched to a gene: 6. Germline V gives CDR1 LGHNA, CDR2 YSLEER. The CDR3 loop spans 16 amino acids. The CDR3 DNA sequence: TGCGCCAGCAGCCGCCGGACAGGGGCCATGAACACTGAAGCTTTCGTT. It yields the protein CASSRRTGAMNTEAFV.

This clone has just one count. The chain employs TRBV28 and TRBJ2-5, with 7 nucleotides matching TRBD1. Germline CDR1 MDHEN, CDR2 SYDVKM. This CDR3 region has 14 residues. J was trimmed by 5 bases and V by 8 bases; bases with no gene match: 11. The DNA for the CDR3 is TGTGCCAGCTCTCCCCCGGGACAGCAGGAGACCCAGTACTTC. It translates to CASSPPGQQETQYF.

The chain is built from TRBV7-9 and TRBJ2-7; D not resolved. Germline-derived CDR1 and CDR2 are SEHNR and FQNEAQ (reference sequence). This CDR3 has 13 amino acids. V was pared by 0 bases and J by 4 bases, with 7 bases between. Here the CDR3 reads CASSLASNYEQYF. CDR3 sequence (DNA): TGTGCCAGCAGCTTAGCGTCAAATTACGAGCAGTACTTC.

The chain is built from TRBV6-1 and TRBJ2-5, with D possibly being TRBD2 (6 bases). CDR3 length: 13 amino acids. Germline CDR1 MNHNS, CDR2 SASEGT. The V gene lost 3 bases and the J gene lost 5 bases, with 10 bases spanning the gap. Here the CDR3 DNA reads TGTGCCAGCAGTGACCTTGGGAGGGAGACCCAGTACTTC. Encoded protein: CASSDLGRETQYF.

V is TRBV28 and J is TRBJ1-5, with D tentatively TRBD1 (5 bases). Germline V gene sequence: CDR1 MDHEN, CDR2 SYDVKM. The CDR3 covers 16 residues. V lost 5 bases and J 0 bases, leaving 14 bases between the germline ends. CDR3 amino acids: CASSSYRQYSNQPQHF. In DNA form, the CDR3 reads TGTGCCAGCAGTAGTTATCGACAGTATAGCAATCAGCCCCAGCATTTT.

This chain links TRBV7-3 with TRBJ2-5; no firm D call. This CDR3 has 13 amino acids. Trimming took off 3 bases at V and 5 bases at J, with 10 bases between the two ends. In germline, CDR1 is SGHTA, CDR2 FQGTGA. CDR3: CASSFLFGETQYF. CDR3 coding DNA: TGTGCCAGCAGCTTTCTTTTCGGGGAGACCCAGTACTTC.

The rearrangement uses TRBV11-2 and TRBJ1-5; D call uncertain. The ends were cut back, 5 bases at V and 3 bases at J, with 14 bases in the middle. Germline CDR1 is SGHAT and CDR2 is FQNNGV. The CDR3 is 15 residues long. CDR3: CASSLSRGANQPQHF. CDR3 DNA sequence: TGTGCCAGCAGCCTTAGTCGGGGAGCCAATCAGCCCCAGCATTTT.

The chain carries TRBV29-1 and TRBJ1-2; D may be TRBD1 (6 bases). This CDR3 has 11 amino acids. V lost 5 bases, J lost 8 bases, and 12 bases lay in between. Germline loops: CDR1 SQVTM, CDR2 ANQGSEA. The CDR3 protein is CSVTGFEGYTF. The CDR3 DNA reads TGCAGCGTTACAGGGTTCGAGGGCTACACCTTC.

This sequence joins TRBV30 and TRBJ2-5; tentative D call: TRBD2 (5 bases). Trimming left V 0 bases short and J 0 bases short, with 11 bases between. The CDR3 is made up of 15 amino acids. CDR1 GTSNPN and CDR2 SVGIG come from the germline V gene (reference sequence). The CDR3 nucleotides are TGTGCCTGGAGTGTAGGAGGTCAACACCAAGAGACCCAGTACTTC. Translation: CAWSVGGQHQETQYF.